This record concerns one T cell receptor (beta chain) sequence. The target antigen is unknown. Trimming removed 5 bases from V and 4 bases from J, with 14 bases in between. CDR1 and CDR2 from the germline V gene are MNHEY and SVGAGI. The CDR3 length is 14 residues. These data belong to a study of T cells after yellow fever vaccination. MiXCR was run by TCRdb on the 5' RACE reads, yielding one entry per CDR3 protein. The sample holds 95,000 to 100,000 distinct CDR3 sequences, about 6% seen once. Study observations and caveats: The study found a weaker secondary response that peaked faster, day 5 versus 15.

This sequence joins TRBV6-5 and TRBJ1-1, with a tentative D call TRBD1 (5 bases). This receptor was obtained from a man aged 18 to 30 who received the YFV17D yellow fever vaccine. The sample in question was CD8+ T cells sorted from PBMCs, obtained 10 days after the yellow fever booster vaccination. CDR3 protein: CASSPRGGGTEAFF. The CDR3 region has the DNA TGTGCCAGCAGTCCGCGGGGGGGGGGCACTGAAGCTTTCTTT.